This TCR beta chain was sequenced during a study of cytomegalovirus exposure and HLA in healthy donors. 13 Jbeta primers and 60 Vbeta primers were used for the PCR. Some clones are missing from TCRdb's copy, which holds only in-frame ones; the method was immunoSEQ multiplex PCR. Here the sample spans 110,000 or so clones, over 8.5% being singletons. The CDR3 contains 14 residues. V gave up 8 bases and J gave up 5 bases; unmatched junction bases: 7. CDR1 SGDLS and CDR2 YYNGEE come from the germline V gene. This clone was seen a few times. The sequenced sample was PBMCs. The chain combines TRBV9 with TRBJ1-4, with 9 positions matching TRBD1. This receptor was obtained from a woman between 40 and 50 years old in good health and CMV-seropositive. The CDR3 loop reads CASTRGTGNEKLFF. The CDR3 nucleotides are TGTGCCAGTACCCGCGGGACAGGGAATGAAAAACTGTTTTTT.